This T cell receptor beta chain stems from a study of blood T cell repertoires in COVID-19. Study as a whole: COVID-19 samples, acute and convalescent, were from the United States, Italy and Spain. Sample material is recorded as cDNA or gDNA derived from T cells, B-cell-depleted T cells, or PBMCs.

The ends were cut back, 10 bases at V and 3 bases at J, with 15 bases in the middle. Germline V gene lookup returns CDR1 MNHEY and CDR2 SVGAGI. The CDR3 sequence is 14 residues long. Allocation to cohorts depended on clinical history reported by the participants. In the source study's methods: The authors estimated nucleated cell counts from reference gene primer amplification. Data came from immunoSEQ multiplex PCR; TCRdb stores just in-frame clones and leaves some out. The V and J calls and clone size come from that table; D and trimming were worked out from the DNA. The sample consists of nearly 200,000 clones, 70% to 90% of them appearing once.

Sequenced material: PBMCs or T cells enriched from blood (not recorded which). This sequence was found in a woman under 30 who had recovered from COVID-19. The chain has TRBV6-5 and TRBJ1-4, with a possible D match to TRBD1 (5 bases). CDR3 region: CATGGSVPNEKLFF. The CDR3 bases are TGTGCCACCGGGGGGTCGGTACCTAATGAAAAACTGTTTTTT.